This is a list of T cell receptor beta chains from one sample in a study of blood T cells in healthy people across ages. TCRdb processed the 5' RACE reads anew with MiXCR; each CDR3 protein has one entry. The data show 700,000 or so distinct CDR3 sequences, 40% to 45% seen once. Source material: blood. The receptor source for this set is an elderly man in good health. The CDR3 runs from the conserved cysteine through the conserved F or W. The order of the fields is V gene, J gene, CDR3 length, D gene, clone size, CDR3 DNA, CDR3 protein. D genes are given only for firm matches. Expanded clones are given a class, and other clones once, few, many or no size at all.

>TRBV29-1|TRBJ2-7|8|.|.
TGCAGAGCCTCCGAGCAGTACTTC
CRASEQYF
>TRBV28|TRBJ2-5|13|TRBD2|many
TGTGCCAGCAGTGTGGGAGGGCCGGAGACCCAGTACTTC
CASSVGGPETQYF
>TRBV20-1|TRBJ2-1|16|TRBD2|.
TGCAGTGCTAGAGATCCCGGGACTAGCTCCTCCAATGAGCAGTTCTTC
CSARDPGTSSSNEQFF
>TRBV29-1|TRBJ2-1|14|TRBD2|.
TGCAGCGTGCAGGCTAGCGGGAGGGGAGATGAGCAGTTCTTC
CSVQASGRGDEQFF
>TRBV5-1|TRBJ2-7|14|TRBD2|.
TGCGCCAGCAAAACTAGCGGGGGGATTTACGAGCAGTACTTC
CASKTSGGIYEQYF
>TRBV21-1|TRBJ2-5|18|.|.
TGTGCCAGCAGCTACCCAGTGACAGGGGATAAGTCATGGGAGACCCAGTACTTC
CASSYPVTGDKSWETQYF
>TRBV6-1|TRBJ2-1|16|.|.
TGTGCCAGCAGTGAGTCCGTCACCAGCCCCTACAATGAGCAGTTCTTC
CASSESVTSPYNEQFF
>TRBV20-1|TRBJ2-1|16|.|.
TGCAGTGCTGCCCCTCAGTCCGGGACACTTTACAATGAGCAGTTCTTC
CSAAPQSGTLYNEQFF
>TRBV5-1|TRBJ2-1|14|.|few
TGCGCCAGCAGTCCAGGGTCTACATTTCATGAGCAGTTCTTC
CASSPGSTFHEQFF
>TRBV4-3|TRBJ1-1|15|.|.
TGCGCCAGCAGCTGGGAAGCCACCATGAACACTGAAGCTTTCTTT
CASSWEATMNTEAFF
>TRBV30|TRBJ1-5|15|.|once
TGTGCCTGGAGCGAGGGACGGACAAGCAATCAGCCCCAGCATTTT
CAWSEGRTSNQPQHF
>TRBV6-5|TRBJ2-5|13|.|.
TGTGCCAGCAGTTACGAAGGCAGAATTGAGCAGTACTTC
CASSYEGRIEQYF
>TRBV3-1|TRBJ2-7|13|.|.
TGTGCCAGCAGCCAGCTTATACACTACGAGCAGTACTTC
CASSQLIHYEQYF
>TRBV7-9|TRBJ1-2|17|.|.
TGTGCCAGCAGCAATGGGCGGGGAATCAAGGCCCTCTATGGCTACACCTTC
CASSNGRGIKALYGYTF
>TRBV6-2/TRBV6-3|TRBJ2-6|17|TRBD1|.
TGTGCCAGCAGTAGGACAGGGGCGCCCTCTGGGGCCAACGTCCTGACTTTC
CASSRTGAPSGANVLTF
>TRBV3-1|TRBJ2-7|15|TRBD2|many
TGTGCCAGCAGCCAAGGCCTAGCGGGAGGTTACGAGCAGTACTTC
CASSQGLAGGYEQYF
>TRBV29-1|TRBJ2-3|13|.|.
TGCAGCGTCAGAGTTGGGGGCACAGATACGCAGTATTTT
CSVRVGGTDTQYF
>TRBV7-3|TRBJ2-1|15|TRBD2|.
TGTGCCAGCAGCTTAATGACTAGCGGGAGCTATGAGCAGTTCTTC
CASSLMTSGSYEQFF
>TRBV4-1|TRBJ2-3|16|TRBD2|.
TGCGCCAGCAGCCAGGGTAGCGGGTACAGCACAGATACGCAGTATTTT
CASSQGSGYSTDTQYF
>TRBV4-1|TRBJ1-6|14|.|.
TGCGCCAGCAGCCAAGAAAGTAGGATAGGAGCCCTCCACTTT
CASSQESRIGALHF
>TRBV6-2/TRBV6-3|TRBJ2-1|13|.|many
TGTGCCAGCAGTACGGACTACTTCAATGAGCAGTTCTTC
CASSTDYFNEQFF
>TRBV7-2|TRBJ2-5|17|.|.
TGTGCCAGCAGCTTACACCCCCGGACAGGACTAAAAGAGACCCAGTACTTC
CASSLHPRTGLKETQYF
>TRBV12-3/TRBV12-4|TRBJ2-3|13|.|many
TGTGCCAGCAGCATCGGCGGTACAGATACGCAGTATTTT
CASSIGGTDTQYF
>TRBV5-5|TRBJ2-7|16|TRBD1|few
TGTGCCAGCAGCTTGGCAACGGGACAGGGTTTCTACGAGCAGTACTTC
CASSLATGQGFYEQYF
>TRBV3-1|TRBJ2-3|14|.|many
TGTGCCAGCAGCCCCCCTCGGATCACAGATACGCAGTATTTT
CASSPPRITDTQYF
>TRBV19|TRBJ2-1|12|.|.
TGTGCCAGTGCAGGGCTGGGCGATGAGCAGTTCTTC
CASAGLGDEQFF
>TRBV4-1|TRBJ2-6|19|.|.
TGCGCCAGCAGCCAAGAGAAGGAGGGAACCGGGTCCGGGGCCAACGTCCTGACTTTC
CASSQEKEGTGSGANVLTF
>TRBV29-1|TRBJ2-7|18|TRBD2|many
TGCAGCGTTGAACGGCCCCGGGCGGGGGGGGCCCCTTATGGAGAGCAGTACTTC
CSVERPRAGGAPYGEQYF
>TRBV20-1|TRBJ2-2|14|.|few
TGCAGTGCTAGAGTCAAAGGAGGCACCGGGGAGCTGTTTTTT
CSARVKGGTGELFF
>TRBV6-5|TRBJ2-1|17|TRBD2|.
TGTGCCAGCAGTTACTCGAGCCGACTAGCGGGGAACAATGAGCAGTTCTTC
CASSYSSRLAGNNEQFF
>TRBV7-9|TRBJ2-7|15|TRBD1|few
TGTGCCAGCAGCGTTAGGGCGACAGGGCCCTACGAGCAGTACTTC
CASSVRATGPYEQYF
>TRBV18|TRBJ2-3|13|.|.
TGTGCCACCAAGACCACCAGCACAGATACGCAGTATTTT
CATKTTSTDTQYF
>TRBV20-1|TRBJ2-4|15|TRBD2|.
TGCAGTGCGTATCCTAGCGGGCTAGCCAAAAACATTCAGTACTTC
CSAYPSGLAKNIQYF
>TRBV5-4|TRBJ2-5|14|TRBD1|.
TGTGCCAGCAGCTCCACGACAGGGGGGGAGACCCAGTACTTC
CASSSTTGGETQYF
>TRBV19|TRBJ2-7|14|.|.
TGTGCCAGTAGTATACGGCGGGATCCAAACGAGCAGTACTTC
CASSIRRDPNEQYF
>TRBV5-1|TRBJ2-3|14|.|.
TGCGCCAGCAGCTTACAGACCGACACAGATACGCAGTATTTT
CASSLQTDTDTQYF
>TRBV20-1|TRBJ2-7|15|TRBD1|.
TGCAGTGCTAGTCGACAGGGGGCTTCCTACAATGAGCAGTACTTC
CSASRQGASYNEQYF
>TRBV20-1|TRBJ2-5|15|.|few
TGCAGTGCGCTCCCAATACGGGGTCAGCAAGAGACCCAGTACTTC
CSALPIRGQQETQYF
>TRBV20-1|TRBJ2-3|17|TRBD2|.
TGCAGTACTAGTTCGCCTAGCGGGAGGTCGGGCACAGATACGCAGTATTTT
CSTSSPSGRSGTDTQYF
>TRBV18|TRBJ1-1|14|TRBD1|.
TGTGCCAGCTCAACGGGACAGGGGAGCACTGAAGCTTTCTTT
CASSTGQGSTEAFF
>TRBV4-3|TRBJ2-7|17|.|.
TGCGCCAGCAGCCAAGCGGAGCAGGGGGGCGCCTACAATGAGCAGTACTTC
CASSQAEQGGAYNEQYF
>TRBV20-1|TRBJ2-7|17|TRBD1|.
TGCAGTGCTAGAGAAGGGGGCAGGGCGTTCCCTCCCTACGAGCAGTACTTC
CSAREGGRAFPPYEQYF
>TRBV7-2|TRBJ2-3|15|.|.
TGCGCCAGCAGCTTAACAGGACCGCTCACAGATACGCAGTATTTT
CASSLTGPLTDTQYF
>TRBV9|TRBJ2-1|14|.|.
TGTGCCAGCAGCGCTCGGACACAAAACAATGAGCAGTTCTTC
CASSARTQNNEQFF
>TRBV7-2|TRBJ1-2|14|.|.
TGTGCCAGCAGCCCTAGTCCATCTAACTATGGCTACACCTTC
CASSPSPSNYGYTF
>TRBV24-1|TRBJ2-5|17|.|.
TGTGCCACCAGTGATCCCCTCTTGGGGGGCGTTCAAGAGACCCAGTACTTC
CATSDPLLGGVQETQYF
>TRBV20-1|TRBJ1-5|16|.|.
TGCAGTGCTAGTAAGACAGTCCGAGGGGGGGATCAGCCCCAGCATTTT
CSASKTVRGGDQPQHF
>TRBV11-1|TRBJ2-1|14|.|.
TGTGCCAGCAGCCAGAGTAGAAGGTACAATGGGCAGTTCTTC
CASSQSRRYNGQFF
>TRBV4-2|TRBJ2-1|15|.|many
TGTGCCAGCAGCCAAGGAACGGAATCCTACAATGAGCAGTTCTTC
CASSQGTESYNEQFF
>TRBV20-1|TRBJ1-2|12|TRBD1|few
TGCAGTGCTAGACCCACAGGGGGTGGCTACACCTTC
CSARPTGGGYTF
>TRBV7-2|TRBJ2-5|16|TRBD2|many
TGTGCCAGCAGCCCCGTCCAACTAGCGGGAGGAAAGACCCAGTACTTC
CASSPVQLAGGKTQYF
>TRBV27|TRBJ2-7|16|TRBD2|many
TGTGCCAGCAGTCTCCTGGGGGGAGGGCGGAGATACGAGCAGTACTTC
CASSLLGGGRRYEQYF
>TRBV9|TRBJ1-5|15|.|.
TGTGCCAGCAGCCTCGGGGACGGATACAATCAGCCCCAGCATTTT
CASSLGDGYNQPQHF
>TRBV3-1|TRBJ2-7|17|TRBD2|many
TGTGCCAGCAGCCAACGGCCTAGCGGGCGCCCCTCCTACGAGCAGTACTTC
CASSQRPSGRPSYEQYF
>TRBV4-3|TRBJ2-7|13|TRBD1|.
TGCGCCAGCGGATGGGACAGGGGAACCGAGCAGTACTTC
CASGWDRGTEQYF
>TRBV7-9|TRBJ2-1|14|TRBD1|.
TGTGCCAGCAGCTGTGGGACAGGGGGCAATGAGCAGTTCTTC
CASSCGTGGNEQFF
>TRBV20-1|TRBJ1-1|15|.|.
TGCAGTGCCATGAGGGTTGGACGGGGCAGGGCTGAAGCTTTCTTT
CSAMRVGRGRAEAFF
>TRBV19|TRBJ2-3|15|TRBD1|.
TGTGCCAGTACCAGGGACAGGGCCAGAGGGAGCACGCAGTATTTT
CASTRDRARGSTQYF
>TRBV14|TRBJ2-5|12|.|many
TGTGCCAGCAGCCAAGGGAAAGAGACCCAGTACTTC
CASSQGKETQYF